These T cell receptor beta chains were read from a single sample in a study of blood T cell repertoires in COVID-19. Measured with immunoSEQ multiplex PCR; TCRdb has only the in-frame clones, and not every one. The sample holds more than 150,000 clones, roughly 79% seen once. The sequencing sample was made of peripheral blood. The receptor source for this set is an elderly woman with COVID-19, enrolled during active disease. Each CDR3 is given with its conserved first and last residue. D genes are given only for firm matches. Not all rows give a size; the values are once, few, many and, for expanded clones, a class.

>NA|TRBJ1-1|NA|TRBV11-3
CASSGDRHTEAFF
TGTGCCAGCAGCGGAGACAGGCACACTGAAGCTTTCTTT
>NA|TRBJ2-3|NA|TRBV4-3
CASSQDYWYSTDTQYF
TGCGCCAGCAGCCAAGACTACTGGTACAGCACAGATACGCAGTATTTT
>NA|TRBJ2-1|TRBD2|TRBV2
CASSPLAGAGKQFF
TGTGCCAGCAGTCCTCTAGCGGGGGCGGGCAAGCAGTTCTTC
>few|TRBJ2-2|NA|TRBV7-9
CASSLFVTATGELFF
TGTGCCAGCAGCTTATTTGTGACAGCCACCGGGGAGCTGTTTTTT
>NA|TRBJ2-3|NA|TRBV11-2
CASSLDGGGAGTDTQYF
TGTGCCAGCAGCTTAGATGGGGGGGGCGCGGGCACAGATACGCAGTATTTT
>few|TRBJ2-6|NA|TRBV4-1
CASSQDITGANVLTF
TGCGCCAGCAGCCAAGACATCACTGGGGCCAACGTCCTGACTTTC
>NA|TRBJ1-2|TRBD1|TRBV4-1
CASSHPGTGDGYTF
TGCGCCAGCAGCCACCCCGGGACAGGGGATGGCTACACCTTC
>NA|TRBJ2-3|TRBD2|TRBV10-1
CASSESRSGSASSTDTQYF
TGCGCCAGCAGTGAGTCGAGGAGCGGGAGCGCCTCCAGCACAGATACGCAGTATTTT
>NA|TRBJ2-1|NA|TRBV9
CASRPDYHNEQFF
TGTGCCAGCAGACCAGACTACCACAATGAGCAGTTCTTC
>NA|TRBJ1-2|TRBD1|TRBV6-5
CASSSQGGNGYTF
TGTGCCAGCAGTTCCCAGGGGGGAAATGGCTACACCTTC
>NA|TRBJ1-1|NA|TRBV19
CASLRRVNTEAFF
TGTGCCAGCCTTCGGAGGGTGAACACTGAAGCTTTCTTT
>NA|TRBJ1-2|TRBD1|TRBV25-1
CASRDTGVYGYTF
TGTGCCAGCAGGGATACAGGGGTTTATGGCTACACCTTC
>NA|TRBJ2-2|TRBD2|TRBV18
CASSSERGAHTGELFF
TGTGCCAGCTCATCTGAGCGGGGGGCGCACACCGGGGAGCTGTTTTTT
>NA|TRBJ1-2|NA|TRBV3-1/TRBV3-2
CASSQASTEYGYTF
TGTGCCAGCAGCCAAGCAAGCACAGAATATGGCTACACCTTC
>NA|TRBJ2-1|TRBD1|TRBV10-3
CAISESKGASRNEQFF
TGTGCCATCAGTGAGTCCAAGGGGGCGAGTCGCAATGAGCAGTTCTTC
>NA|TRBJ1-5|TRBD1|TRBV6-2/TRBV6-3
CASSPDRDPPNQPQHF
TGTGCCAGCAGTCCCGACAGGGACCCACCAAATCAGCCCCAGCATTTT
>NA|TRBJ2-1|NA|TRBV29-1
CSVVSGLLSYNEQFF
TGCAGCGTAGTTAGCGGTCTCCTCTCCTACAATGAGCAGTTCTTC
>few|TRBJ1-3|NA|TRBV5-1
CASSPVDTRNTIYF
TGCGCCAGCAGCCCGGTTGACACACGTAACACCATATATTTT
>NA|TRBJ1-2|NA|TRBV4-2
CASSQEVGGYGYTF
TGTGCCAGCAGCCAAGAGGTAGGGGGCTATGGCTACACCTTC
>few|TRBJ1-2|NA|TRBV27
CASSHYQGSYTF
TGTGCCAGCAGTCACTATCAGGGGAGCTACACCTTC
>once|TRBJ1-5|NA|TRBV19
CASSMRVRGDQPQHF
TGTGCCAGTAGTATGAGAGTACGGGGGGATCAGCCCCAGCATTTT
>NA|TRBJ2-1|TRBD1|TRBV7-3
CASSPDRDNEQFF
TGTGCCAGCAGCCCCGACAGGGACAATGAGCAGTTCTTC
>many|TRBJ2-1|NA|TRBV5-4
CASSLRHRDNEQFF
TGTGCCAGCAGCTTGAGACACAGGGACAATGAGCAGTTCTTC
>NA|TRBJ1-2|NA|TRBV5-1
CASSFLTGKEENYGYTF
TGCGCCAGCAGCTTTCTAACAGGGAAAGAGGAGAACTATGGCTACACCTTC
>once|TRBJ1-1|NA|TRBV5-1
CASSLATGFVNTEAFF
TGCGCCAGCAGCTTGGCTACAGGGTTCGTGAACACTGAAGCTTTCTTT
>NA|TRBJ1-1|NA|TRBV5-1
CASSFRRDTEAFF
TGCGCCAGCAGCTTTCGGAGGGACACTGAAGCTTTCTTT
>NA|TRBJ1-1|NA|TRBV19
CASKRQGRTEAFF
TGTGCCAGTAAAAGGCAGGGAAGAACTGAAGCTTTCTTT
>NA|TRBJ2-1|TRBD2|TRBV4-2
CASSQELAGGPNEQFF
TGTGCCAGCAGCCAGGAACTAGCGGGAGGCCCTAATGAGCAGTTCTTC
>NA|TRBJ2-2|NA|TRBV7-9
CASSLPSRGAANTGELFF
TGTGCCAGCAGCTTACCCTCAAGAGGAGCCGCGAACACCGGGGAGCTGTTTTTT
>NA|TRBJ2-2|NA|TRBV7-9
CASSSYTGELFF
TGTGCCAGCAGCTCTTATACCGGGGAGCTGTTTTTT
>NA|TRBJ2-1|NA|TRBV19
CASSAYSNEQFF
TGTGCCAGTAGTGCTTATAGCAATGAGCAGTTCTTC
>once|TRBJ1-5|NA|TRBV11-2
CASSLVELQPQHF
TGTGCCAGCAGCTTAGTTGAACTTCAGCCCCAGCATTTT
>NA|TRBJ2-1|TRBD2|TRBV2
CASSVYGLVSNEQFF
TGTGCCAGCAGTGTTTACGGACTAGTCTCCAATGAGCAGTTCTTC
>NA|TRBJ1-2|TRBD1|TRBV19
CASSTTGFGGYTF
TGTGCCAGTAGTACGACAGGGTTTGGTGGCTACACCTTC
>NA|TRBJ1-2|TRBD1|TRBV4-1
CASSQDLAGGYGYTF
TGCGCCAGCAGCCAAGATCTTGCAGGGGGCTATGGCTACACCTTC
>few|TRBJ1-5|TRBD1|TRBV18
CASSPTADRRNQPQHF
TGTGCCAGCTCACCGACAGCGGACAGGAGAAATCAGCCCCAGCATTTT
>NA|TRBJ1-4|TRBD1|TRBV2
CASRNRGVNEKLFF
TGTGCCAGCAGAAACAGGGGTGTTAATGAAAAACTGTTTTTT
>few|TRBJ2-1|TRBD2|TRBV4-2
CASSHGGGAGPSYNEQFF
TGTGCCAGCAGCCATGGGGGGGGAGCGGGTCCATCCTACAATGAGCAGTTCTTC
>once|TRBJ2-2|TRBD1|TRBV19
CASSARTGLSGELFF
TGTGCCAGTAGCGCCAGGACAGGATTGAGCGGGGAGCTGTTTTTT
>NA|TRBJ2-7|NA|TRBV27
CASSSRGRGYEQYF
TGTGCCAGCAGTTCTCGGGGCAGGGGTTACGAGCAGTACTTC
>NA|TRBJ1-3|NA|TRBV9
CASSVVGVPGNTIYF
TGTGCCAGCAGCGTAGTCGGGGTTCCTGGAAACACCATATATTTT
>once|TRBJ2-7|NA|TRBV2
CASSSGTLYEQYF
TGTGCCAGCAGCTCCGGGACACTATACGAGCAGTACTTC
>few|TRBJ2-1|NA|TRBV6-6
CASRVGSSYNEQFF
TGTGCCAGCAGGGTCGGGAGCTCCTACAATGAGCAGTTCTTC
>NA|TRBJ2-5|TRBD1|TRBV4-1
CASSQDRGNQETQYF
TGCGCCAGCAGCCAGGACAGGGGCAACCAAGAGACCCAGTACTTC
>NA|TRBJ1-1|NA|TRBV7-9
CASSLWGHGNTEAFF
TGTGCCAGCAGCTTATGGGGACACGGGAACACTGAAGCTTTCTTT
>NA|TRBJ2-5|TRBD2|TRBV5-1
CASSFLFGGSEQETQYF
TGCGCCAGCAGCTTTTTGTTCGGCGGGAGCGAACAAGAGACCCAGTACTTC
>NA|TRBJ1-1|NA|TRBV28
CASSPRTGPHTEAFF
TGTGCCAGCAGTCCCCGAACAGGGCCGCACACTGAAGCTTTCTTT
>NA|TRBJ2-3|NA|TRBV4-1
CASSQWALTSDTQYF
TGCGCCAGCAGCCAGTGGGCTCTCACGAGCGATACGCAGTATTTT